These 20 T cell receptor beta chains were all obtained from the same sample, sequenced in a study of cytomegalovirus exposure and HLA in healthy donors. The PCR was carried out with 60 Vbeta primers and 13 Jbeta primers. Sequencing used immunoSEQ multiplex PCR; TCRdb keeps in-frame clones, though not all of them. The sample records 150,000 or so clones, nearly 70% being singletons. Sequencing was carried out using PBMCs. Every receptor here comes from a man aged 30 to 39 in good health and CMV-seropositive.

This chain uses TRBV5-1 with TRBJ1-1; D unresolved. Looked up from germline, CDR1 is SGHRS and CDR2 is YFSETQ. V was clipped by 1 base and J by 0 bases, with 7 bases between them. This CDR3 is 14 amino acids long. CDR3 DNA: TGCGCCAGCAGCTTGAATACAGTGAACACTGAAGCTTTCTTT. Translated, it gives CASSLNTVNTEAFF.

This clone appeared once. The rearrangement joins TRBV29-1 to TRBJ1-1; D uncertain. V was trimmed by 0 bases and J by 4 bases, leaving 6 bases between them. The length of the CDR3 is 12 residues. Germline V CDR1 and CDR2: SQVTM, ANQGSEA. The CDR3: CSVEEEATEAFF. In DNA, the CDR3 is TGCAGCGTTGAAGAAGAGGCCACTGAAGCTTTCTTT.

This clone showed up just a few times. The V and J genes are TRBV19 and TRBJ2-7, with D maybe TRBD2 (5 bases). Germline CDR1 and CDR2: LNHDA and SQIVND (reference sequence). V was shortened by 1 base and J by 6 bases, with 7 bases between the two germline ends. The CDR3 extends over 12 amino acids. DNA of the CDR3: TGTGCCAGTAGTATAGGGGGAGTCGAGCAGTACTTC. Protein product: CASSIGGVEQYF.

The chain uses TRBV19 and TRBJ2-7; 9 bases map to TRBD1. The CDR3 loop spans 14 amino acids. The germline V gene encodes CDR1 LNHDA and CDR2 SQIVND (reference sequence). V was clipped by 7 bases and J by 6 bases; unmatched bases: 10. The CDR3 nucleotides are TGTGCCAGTAACGGACCGGGACAGGGAATCGAGCAGTACTTC. Its protein product is CASNGPGQGIEQYF.

The chain has TRBV7-9 and TRBJ1-1, with 9 bases matching TRBD1. The J segment lost 7 bases and the V segment lost 4 bases, leaving 4 bases of the junction unmatched. Looked up from germline, CDR1 is SEHNR and CDR2 is FQNEAQ (reference sequence). The CDR3 extends over 13 amino acids. The CDR3 reads CASSSPGQGEAFF. As DNA, the CDR3 is TGTGCCAGCAGCTCCCCGGGACAGGGTGAAGCTTTCTTT.

This chain uses TRBV7-2 with TRBJ2-5; 7 nucleotides match TRBD2. Germline V gene sequence: CDR1 SGHTA, CDR2 FQGNSA. Trimming at V came to 5 bases and at J to 6 bases, leaving 12 bases not matched to a gene. The CDR3 length is 15 residues. In DNA form, the CDR3 reads TGTGCCAGCAGCCAAAGGATATTGACTAGCCAGACCCAGTACTTC. The encoded protein is CASSQRILTSQTQYF. Together with reference TRBV7-2 and TRBJ2-5, the CDR3 gives the full variable domain: GAGVSQSPSNKVTEKGKDVELRCDPISGHTALYWYRQSLGQGLEFLIYFQGNSAPDKSGLPSDRFSAERTGGSVSTLTIQRTQQEDSAVYLCASSQRILTSQTQYFGPGTRLLVL.

Written as DNA, the CDR3 is TGTGCCAGCAGCGTAGGACAGGGCTCCTACAATGAGCAGTTCTTC. This gives the protein CASSVGQGSYNEQFF. The chain recombines TRBV28 with TRBJ2-1; 8 bases agree with TRBD1. CDR1 and CDR2 from the germline V gene are MDHEN and SYDVKM. With 6 bases clipped from V and 0 bases from J, the junction kept 4 bases outside the gene matches. CDR3 length equals 15 residues.

The rearrangement uses TRBV5-1 and TRBJ1-6; TRBD1 is a possible D gene (6 bases). Germline loops: CDR1 SGHRS, CDR2 YFSETQ. The V end was cut by 0 bases, the J end by 9 bases, with 13 bases between. The CDR3 covers 15 residues. The CDR3 coding sequence is TGCGCCAGCAGCTTGGCCCTGGGGGCAGGTTCACCCCTCCACTTT. Its translation: CASSLALGAGSPLHF.

CDR3 in DNA: TGTGCCAGCAGCTCGAAGGACAACTGGAAGACCCAGTACTTC. Translation: CASSSKDNWKTQYF. The V call is TRBV7-2, the J call TRBJ2-5; possible D gene TRBD1, 5 bases. The CDR3 contains 14 residues. V was cut by 4 bases and J by 6 bases, with 15 bases left in between. CDR1 is SGHTA and CDR2 is FQGNSA in the germline V gene. Using reference TRBV7-2 and TRBJ2-5 for the parts outside the CDR3, the full variable domain is GAGVSQSPSNKVTEKGKDVELRCDPISGHTALYWYRQSLGQGLEFLIYFQGNSAPDKSGLPSDRFSAERTGGSVSTLTIQRTQQEDSAVYLCASSSKDNWKTQYFGPGTRLLVL.

The chain is built from TRBV10-2 and TRBJ2-5; TRBD1 agrees at 9 bases. The V segment lost 0 bases and the J segment 5 bases; nucleotides outside the gene matches: 13. CDR1 is WSHSY, CDR2 SAAADI, per germline. The CDR3 has 18 amino acids. CDR3 bases: TGCGCCAGCAGTGAGTCAGGGACAGGGTTCGGGATCAGGGAGACCCAGTACTTC. It specifies CASSESGTGFGIRETQYF.

V and J are TRBV14 and TRBJ2-2; perhaps TRBD2 as D (5 bases). The CDR3 loop spans 13 amino acids. Germline-derived CDR1 and CDR2 are SGHDN and FVKESK. Trimming removed 1 base from V and 11 bases from J, with 11 bases in between. DNA of the CDR3: TGTGCCAGCAGCCAAGTACCGGGATCAGAGCTGTTTTTT. Translation gives CASSQVPGSELFF.

This clone was counted only a few times. The chain couples TRBV2 to TRBJ2-1; no clear D. The germline V and J ends were trimmed by 6 bases and 6 bases, with 12 bases remaining between them. The CDR3 runs 13 residues. In germline, CDR1 is SNHLY, CDR2 FYNNEI. The CDR3 loop reads CASRAAYGNEQFF. The CDR3, as DNA: TGTGCCAGCAGGGCGGCCTATGGCAATGAGCAGTTCTTC.

The rearrangement links TRBV7-9 to TRBJ1-5; a weak D match, TRBD1 (5 bases). The V end lost 5 bases, the J end lost 5 bases, and 13 bases lay between the germline ends. This CDR3 contains 14 residues. Germline V CDR1 and CDR2: SEHNR, FQNEAQ (reference sequence). CDR3 region: CASSPTGIDQPQHF. DNA of the CDR3: TGTGCCAGCAGCCCAACAGGAATCGATCAGCCCCAGCATTTT. The variable domain in full, with the rest retrieved from reference TRBV7-9 and TRBJ1-5, is DTGVSQNPRHKITKRGQNVTFRCDPISEHNRLYWYRQTLGQGPEFLTYFQNEAQLEKSRLLSDRFSAERPKGSFSTLEIQRTEQGDSAMYLCASSPTGIDQPQHFGDGTRLSIL.

This clone was recorded a few times. DNA of the CDR3: TGTGCCAGTGACCCGGGGACAACGGTTTTCTCGTTTGCTGAAGCTTTCTTT. It yields the protein CASDPGTTVFSFAEAFF. The chain joins TRBV19 to TRBJ1-1, with D perhaps TRBD1 (6 bases). The CDR3 runs 17 residues. Germline CDR1 reads LNHDA; CDR2 reads SQIVND (reference sequence). Trimming pared 8 bases from V and 6 bases from J, leaving 28 bases between.

The chain is built from TRBV9 and TRBJ2-5; 9 bases agree with TRBD1. Unmatched junction bases numbered 1, after V lost 0 bases and J lost 1 base. Germline V gene data show CDR1 as SGDLS and CDR2 as YYNGEE. There are 15 residues in the CDR3. CDR3 in DNA: TGTGCCAGCAGCGTAGGGACAGGGGTCCAAGAGACCCAGTACTTC. Translation: CASSVGTGVQETQYF.

The count of this clone is one. The chain joins TRBV7-9 to TRBJ2-5; no firm D call. The CDR3 runs to 14 residues. In germline, CDR1 is SEHNR, CDR2 FQNEAQ (reference sequence). Trimming stripped 5 bases from V and 4 bases from J, with 14 bases between. The CDR3 spells CASSQRSIGETQYF. DNA of the CDR3: TGTGCCAGCAGCCAACGATCTATTGGAGAGACCCAGTACTTC.

The gene calls are TRBV4-1 and TRBJ1-3, with a possible D match to TRBD1 (5 bases). CDR1 and CDR2 from the germline V gene are MGHRA and YSYEKL. Trimming left V 0 bases short and J 0 bases short, with 12 bases between. This CDR3 spans 17 amino acids. CDR3 DNA: TGCGCCAGCAGCCAAGAAGGGGACTTCGGCTCTGGAAACACCATATATTTT. Amino acid sequence: CASSQEGDFGSGNTIYF.

In this sample, this clone turned up a few times. The rearrangement links TRBV5-3 to TRBJ1-2; D remains unclear. TRBV5-3 is an ORF; its function is uncertain. CDR3 length: 12 residues. Trimming took 8 bases from V and 7 from J, leaving 15 bases between them. CDR3 DNA: TGTGCCAGCAGCGCCCCGATACTTGGCTACACCTTC. Its translation: CASSAPILGYTF.

A word on this clone: Different DNA sequences within this sample yield the same CDR3. This chain links TRBV6-5 with TRBJ2-6, with D uncertain. The CDR3 length is 14 residues. Trimming took 6 bases from V and 4 from J, leaving 10 bases between them. Germline values: CDR1 MNHEY, CDR2 SVGAGI. Here the CDR3 reads CASSLESGANVLTF. DNA of the CDR3: TGTGCCAGCAGCCTAGAATCAGGGGCCAACGTCCTGACTTTC.

The V gene is TRBV5-6, the J gene TRBJ1-2; TRBD1 matches at 7 bases. The CDR3 consists of 13 residues. V dropped 3 bases and J dropped 8; count of bases not matched to a gene: 7. From germline, CDR1 is SGHDT and CDR2 YYEEEE. The CDR3 protein is CASSSTGDYGYTF. CDR3 DNA: TGTGCCAGCAGCTCCACAGGGGATTACGGCTACACCTTC.